These 6 T cell receptor beta chains came from one sample sequenced in a study of neoadjuvant nivolumab and ipilimumab in lung cancer. Repertoires were generated with immunoSEQ multiplex PCR, while TCRdb's copy carries only in-frame clones and drops some. Among about 38,000 clones listed, 75% to 90% were seen once. The specimen was peripheral blood, collected before neoadjuvant nivolumab, alone or with ipilimumab. These receptors all come from an adult with non-small cell lung cancer.

V and J are TRBV9 and TRBJ2-1; D is possibly TRBD2 (5 bases). The germline V gene encodes CDR1 SGDLS and CDR2 YYNGEE. The V end was cut by 0 bases, the J end by 5 bases, with 18 bases between. This CDR3 region has 17 residues. The CDR3 DNA sequence: TGTGCCAGCAGCGTAGGGCCTATGGGAGCCCCAGACAATGAGCAGTTCTTC. The encoded protein is CASSVGPMGAPDNEQFF.

The rearrangement links TRBV27 to TRBJ1-5; D possibly corresponds to TRBD1 (6 bases). Trimming removed 3 bases from V and 8 bases from J, with 14 bases in between. The length of the CDR3 is 14 residues. CDR1 and CDR2 from the germline V gene are MNHEY and SMNVEV (reference sequence). CDR3: CASSLGGGVKPQHF. DNA of the CDR3: TGTGCCAGCAGTTTGGGGGGGGGCGTAAAGCCCCAGCATTTT.

V usage is TRBV7-9 and J usage is TRBJ1-1; the match to TRBD1 covers 9 bases. The V and J ends lost 1 base and 4 bases, in that order; junction bases with no gene match: 4. Germline V gene data show CDR1 as SEHNR and CDR2 as FQNEAQ (reference sequence). CDR3 length equals 15 residues. The CDR3 nucleotides are TGTGCCAGCAGCTTAGGGGGACAGGGCCTCACTGAAGCTTTCTTT. Translated, it gives CASSLGGQGLTEAFF.

This clone was found once. This sequence joins TRBV5-1 and TRBJ1-2, with 7 bases matching TRBD1. Germline V gene lookup returns CDR1 SGHRS and CDR2 YFSETQ. The CDR3 extends over 14 amino acids. V lost 0 bases and J lost 7; bases outside the gene matches: 6. The CDR3 loop reads CASSLAEGASGYTF. CDR3 coding DNA: TGCGCCAGCAGCTTGGCAGAGGGGGCGTCTGGCTACACCTTC.

This sequence joins TRBV5-1 and TRBJ2-7; D gene unclear. Germline assignment: CDR1 SGHRS and CDR2 YFSETQ. V lost 0 bases to trimming and J lost 0 bases, with 16 bases between them. This CDR3 is 17 amino acids long. The CDR3 loop reads CASSLGVQATISYEQYF. CDR3 in DNA: TGCGCCAGCAGCTTGGGGGTTCAAGCGACCATCTCCTACGAGCAGTACTTC.

The chain combines TRBV29-1 with TRBJ2-3, with TRBD1 matching over 7 bases. The germline V gene encodes CDR1 SQVTM and CDR2 ANQGSEA. The V segment lost 6 bases and the J segment 1 base; nucleotides outside the gene matches: 10. The CDR3 has 15 residues. The CDR3 DNA is TGCAGCGTCGTGTTACAGGGGATGGGCACAGATACGCAGTATTTT. Amino acid sequence: CSVVLQGMGTDTQYF.